This T cell receptor (beta chain) was observed in a study of shared clonotypes between healthy human individuals. All donors were healthy HIV-negative adults lacking recent acute infections or vaccinations. CDR1 is SGHNT and CDR2 is YYREEE in the germline V gene (reference sequence). Trimming left V 4 bases short and J 4 bases short, with 20 bases between. This CDR3 comprises 16 residues. Produced via immunoSEQ multiplex PCR; TCRdb's table is partial and in-frame only. The sample comprises roughly 720,000 clones, roughly 87% of which are singletons, and more than 30% rests with the top ten. This TCR derives from a man aged 18 to 30 in good health. Some clones in this sample may be carry-over from other donors' samples. This chain connects TRBV5-4 to TRBJ1-2; D remains ambiguous. Sequencing was performed on memory CD8+ T cells from PBMCs. The subset: CD45RO+ cells pooled with CCR7-negative TemRA cells. Written as DNA, the CDR3 is TGTGCCAGCAGCGAGATTCAGGCCCTGGGAGTCTATGGCTACACCTTC. This sequence encodes CASSEIQALGVYGYTF.